This paragraph covers one TCR beta chain sequence. What it binds is not known. This sample was taken from a study of chemoradiotherapy in HPV16-positive cancers. V trimming: 1 base; J trimming: 9 bases; junction bases outside the gene matches: 9. The CDR3 has 15 residues. The V gene's germline CDR1 is MNHEY and CDR2 SVGAGI. TCRdb keeps only in-frame clones here, not all; method: immunoSEQ multiplex PCR. The sample yields 14,000 or so clones, about 92% seen once. Regarding the study as a whole: The functional HPV-specific definition rests on just a couple of HPV16-positive patients.

Repeated repertoire sampling spanned the course of chemoradiotherapy. The source was tumor tissue, collected from a patient who underwent chemoradiotherapy. This clonotype originated in a human donor with HPV-associated anogenital cancer. The gene calls are TRBV6-5 and TRBJ2-7, with 10 bases lining up with TRBD2. The DNA of the CDR3 is TGTGCCAGCAGTTACTTCCTAGCGGGAGCCAGGAGGCAGTACTTC. This encodes CASSYFLAGARRQYF.